This note documents a single TCR beta chain sequence. Germline CDR1 and CDR2: MGHRA and YSYEKL. The CDR3 has 15 amino acids. V was trimmed by 0 bases and J by 7 bases, leaving 10 bases between them. This specimen comes from a study of blood T cell repertoires in COVID-19. Per the original methods: Amplification with reference gene primers provided the estimates of nucleated cell counts. Profiled with immunoSEQ multiplex PCR; TCRdb holds only in-frame clones, not every one. V and J calls plus clone size are reproduced from that table; the DNA served to infer D and trimming. The sample yields more than 250,000 clones, approximately 89% seen once.

Source material: peripheral blood. The clonotype comes from a woman aged 30 to 39 with COVID-19, enrolled during active disease. The chain recombines TRBV4-1 with TRBJ1-6, with no clear D. CDR3 loop: CASSQDWAGNSPLHF. CDR3 nucleotides: TGCGCCAGCAGCCAAGATTGGGCGGGAAATTCACCCCTCCACTTT.